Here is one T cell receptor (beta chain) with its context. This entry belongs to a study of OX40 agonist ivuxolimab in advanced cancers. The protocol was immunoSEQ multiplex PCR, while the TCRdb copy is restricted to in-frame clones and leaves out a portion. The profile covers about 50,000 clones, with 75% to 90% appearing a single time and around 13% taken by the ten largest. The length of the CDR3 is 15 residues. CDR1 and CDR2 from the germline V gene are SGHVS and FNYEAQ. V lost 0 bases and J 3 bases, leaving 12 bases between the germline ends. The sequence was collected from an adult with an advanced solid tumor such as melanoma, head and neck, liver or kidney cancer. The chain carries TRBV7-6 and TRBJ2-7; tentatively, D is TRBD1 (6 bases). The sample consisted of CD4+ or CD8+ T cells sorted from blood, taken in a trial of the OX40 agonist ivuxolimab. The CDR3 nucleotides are TGTGCCAGCAGCTTAGCACAGGGTGGGAGCTACGAGCAGTACTTC. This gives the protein CASSLAQGGSYEQYF.